The 19 T cell receptor beta chains given below trace back to one sample, sequenced in a study of OX40 agonist ivuxolimab in advanced cancers. Clones were sequenced by immunoSEQ multiplex PCR, and TCRdb holds only the in-frame ones, with some missing. The top ten hold 2% to 2.5% of the sample, which has some 51,000 clones, over 75% seen once. The source material was CD4+ or CD8+ T cells sorted from blood, sampled in a trial of the OX40 agonist ivuxolimab. These receptors were obtained from an adult with an advanced solid tumor such as melanoma, head and neck, liver or kidney cancer.

The chain uses TRBV5-1 and TRBJ1-1; TRBD1 is a possible D gene (5 bases). Germline V gives CDR1 SGHRS, CDR2 YFSETQ. The V gene lost 3 bases and the J gene lost 4 bases, with 13 bases spanning the gap. The CDR3 has 14 amino acids. CDR3 coding DNA: TGCGCCAGCAGCTGGACCGGGGCCCCCACTGAAGCTTTCTTT. Its translation: CASSWTGAPTEAFF.

This rearrangement joins TRBV5-1 to TRBJ2-5; a possible D gene is TRBD2 (6 bases). V was clipped by 1 base and J by 4 bases, with 8 bases between them. The germline V gene encodes CDR1 SGHRS and CDR2 YFSETQ. This CDR3 has 13 residues. CDR3 sequence (DNA): TGCGCCAGCAGCTTGCCCGGGGGAGAGACCCAGTACTTC. Protein product: CASSLPGGETQYF.

V is TRBV28 and J is TRBJ1-1; 7 bases fit TRBD1. Germline CDR1 MDHEN, CDR2 SYDVKM. Trimming cost V 5 bases and J 3 bases; bases outside gene matches: 6. The CDR3 is 14 residues long. CDR3 DNA sequence: TGTGCCAGCAGTGGTTACAGGGGTCACACTGAAGCTTTCTTT. This sequence encodes CASSGYRGHTEAFF.

This sequence joins TRBV4-2 and TRBJ2-5; 7 bases are shared with TRBD1. The germline V gene has CDR1 LGHNA and CDR2 YNFKEQ. This CDR3 contains 12 residues. V lost 5 bases to trimming and J lost 5 bases; unmatched junction nucleotides: 2. The CDR3 bases are TGTGCCAGCAGCGGCAGGGGGGAGACCCAGTACTTC. Protein: CASSGRGETQYF.

This clone was found a few times. The J gene is TRBJ1-2, the V gene TRBV28; 9 nucleotides agree with TRBD1. Looked up from germline, CDR1 is MDHEN and CDR2 is SYDVKM. V lost 4 bases, J lost 4 bases, and 7 bases stayed unmatched. The CDR3 is made up of 15 amino acids. The CDR3 reads CASSSPGQGRYGYTF. Written as DNA, the CDR3 is TGTGCCAGCAGTTCGCCGGGACAGGGACGCTATGGCTACACCTTC.

The V and J genes are TRBV5-8 and TRBJ2-7; 7 bases agree with TRBD1. This CDR3 comprises 15 residues. Trimming cost V 4 bases and J 5 bases; bases outside gene matches: 12. From germline, CDR1 is SGHTS and CDR2 YDEGEE. The CDR3 reads CASSTGAASADEQYF. DNA for the CDR3: TGTGCCAGCAGCACAGGGGCCGCATCGGCGGACGAGCAGTACTTC.

The chain uses TRBV5-4 and TRBJ2-7; no clear D gene. Deletions cut 4 bases from V and 3 bases from J, with 8 bases between. There are 12 residues in the CDR3. Germline V gene sequence: CDR1 SGHNT, CDR2 YYREEE (reference sequence). The CDR3: CASSQEDYEQYF. The CDR3 region has the DNA TGTGCCAGCAGCCAAGAGGACTACGAGCAGTACTTC.

The rearrangement links TRBV6-5 to TRBJ1-1; D is undetermined. Trimming removed 0 bases from V and 5 bases from J, with 13 bases in between. This CDR3 comprises 15 residues. Per the germline V gene, CDR1 is MNHEY and CDR2 is SVGAGI. The CDR3 loop reads CASSYSFQERTEAFF. The CDR3, as DNA: TGTGCCAGCAGTTACTCTTTCCAGGAGCGGACTGAAGCTTTCTTT.

The CDR3 sequence is CASSLALIGHEQYF. The DNA for the CDR3 is TGTGCCAGCAGTTTAGCCTTAATAGGACACGAGCAGTACTTC. The V and J genes are TRBV27 and TRBJ2-7, with D unresolved. Trimming removed 2 bases at V and 5 bases at J, with 13 bases between. CDR3 length: 14 residues. The germline gives CDR1 MNHEY, CDR2 SMNVEV (reference sequence).

The rearrangement uses TRBV28 and TRBJ1-2; D is unresolved. This CDR3 has 15 amino acids. The V end was cut by 3 bases, the J end by 3 bases, with 14 bases between. Germline CDR1 is MDHEN and CDR2 is SYDVKM. The CDR3 here is CASSFVRDGYYGYTF. The CDR3 DNA is TGTGCCAGCAGTTTTGTAAGGGATGGTTACTATGGCTACACCTTC.

The CDR3 loop is CASSRWGDNGYTF. The CDR3 bases are TGTGCCAGCAGTAGATGGGGGGATAATGGCTACACCTTC. The J gene is TRBJ1-2, the V gene TRBV28, with a possible D match to TRBD1 (5 bases). This CDR3 has 13 amino acids. V was clipped by 5 bases and J by 6 bases, with 13 bases between them. Germline-derived CDR1 and CDR2 are MDHEN and SYDVKM.

The chain is built from TRBV7-9 and TRBJ2-3; TRBD1 matches 7 bases. Trimming removed 5 bases from V and 0 bases from J; junction bases left unmatched: 2. The CDR3 contains 14 residues. The germline V gene encodes CDR1 SEHNR and CDR2 FQNEAQ (reference sequence). In DNA form, the CDR3 reads TGTGCCAGCAGCGCCAGGGGGAGCACAGATACGCAGTATTTT. Residues: CASSARGSTDTQYF.

The V gene is TRBV6-1, the J gene TRBJ2-7; D unclear. Germline V lookup: CDR1 MNHNS, CDR2 SASEGT. The CDR3 totals 15 residues. V lost 1 base, J lost 6 bases, and 16 bases lay in between. CDR3 region: CASSEGILTGSEQYF. The CDR3 coding sequence is TGTGCCAGCAGTGAAGGGATCCTTACTGGTTCCGAGCAGTACTTC.

The CDR3 DNA reads TGTGCCAGCAGTCAGGGCCCCTCTGGAAACACCATATATTTT. This codes for CASSQGPSGNTIYF. The chain carries TRBV28 and TRBJ1-3; D is perhaps TRBD1 (5 bases). The V end was cut by 5 bases, the J end by 0 bases, with 8 bases between. The CDR3 runs 14 residues. Germline V gene data show CDR1 as MDHEN and CDR2 as SYDVKM. Based on the CDR3 plus reference TRBV28 and TRBJ1-3, the full variable domain is DVKVTQSSRYLVKRTGEKVFLECVQDMDHENMFWYRQDPGLGLRLIYFSYDVKMKEKGDIPEGYSVSREKKERFSLILESASTNQTSMYLCASSQGPSGNTIYFGEGSWLTVV.

The chain recombines TRBV7-9 with TRBJ2-7; 7 bases match TRBD2. V was pared by 4 bases and J by 3 bases, with 9 bases of the junction left unmatched. In germline, CDR1 is SEHNR, CDR2 FQNEAQ (reference sequence). The CDR3 runs to 15 residues. CDR3 loop: CASSSTSATGYEQYF. CDR3 coding DNA: TGTGCCAGCAGCTCCACTAGCGCCACGGGCTACGAGCAGTACTTC.

The chain carries TRBV11-2 and TRBJ2-1, with 7 bases lining up with TRBD2. Looked up from germline, CDR1 is SGHAT and CDR2 is FQNNGV. The CDR3 runs to 16 residues. Losses at the gene ends were 0 bases for V and 2 bases for J; bases not matched to a gene: 4. CDR3 nucleotide sequence: TGTGCCAGCAGCTTAGAGGCGGGAGCGCCCTACAATGAGCAGTTCTTC. It yields the protein CASSLEAGAPYNEQFF.

The chain employs TRBV29-1 and TRBJ2-5, with 10 bases aligning to TRBD1. Unmatched junction bases numbered 9, after V lost 7 bases and J lost 4 bases. This CDR3 region has 14 residues. Germline CDR1 reads SQVTM; CDR2 reads ANQGSEA. CDR3 coding DNA: TGCAGCGGCCGGGACAGGGGAAGGGGAGAGACCCAGTACTTC. Amino acids: CSGRDRGRGETQYF.

This clone was detected a few times. The chain employs TRBV11-2 and TRBJ1-3; no reliable D call. CDR3 size: 16 residues. The germline V gene encodes CDR1 SGHAT and CDR2 FQNNGV. Trimming shortened V by 5 bases and J by 0 bases, and 14 bases separated the two germline ends. The CDR3 spells CASSDLTPSSGNTIYF. The CDR3, as DNA: TGTGCCAGCAGCGACCTGACACCGTCCTCTGGAAACACCATATATTTT.

CDR3 DNA: TGTGCCAGCAGCGCCGGACAGGCGGGGGACACTGAAGCTTTCTTT. Translating it yields CASSAGQAGDTEAFF. The chain has TRBV6-1 and TRBJ1-1; 7 bases fit TRBD1. The CDR3 extends over 15 amino acids. The V gene's germline CDR1 is MNHNS and CDR2 SASEGT. V shed 6 bases, J shed 3 bases, and the junction held 10 bases outside the gene matches.